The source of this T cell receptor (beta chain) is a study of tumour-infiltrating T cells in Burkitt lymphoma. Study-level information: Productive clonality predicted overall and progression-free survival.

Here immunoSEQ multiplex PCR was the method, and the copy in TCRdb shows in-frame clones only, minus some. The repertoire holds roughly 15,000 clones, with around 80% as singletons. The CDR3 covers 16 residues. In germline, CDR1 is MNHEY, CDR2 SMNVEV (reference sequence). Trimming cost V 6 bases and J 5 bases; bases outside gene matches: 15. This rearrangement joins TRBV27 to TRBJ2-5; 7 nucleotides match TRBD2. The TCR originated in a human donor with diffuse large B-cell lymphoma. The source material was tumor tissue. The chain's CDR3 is CASSPRLAHLEETQYF. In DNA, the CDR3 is TGTGCCAGCAGCCCCCGACTAGCACATTTAGAGGAGACCCAGTACTTC.